The present entry profiles one T cell receptor beta chain with its context. The sample comes from a study of blood T cell repertoires in COVID-19. Study background: T cells, B-cell-depleted T cells, or PBMCs provided the cDNA or gDNA that served as material.

Study processing details: For nucleated cells, counts were estimated from reference gene primer amplification. The assay was immunoSEQ multiplex PCR, and TCRdb's table has in-frame clones only and misses some. V and J calls plus clone size are reproduced from that table; the DNA served to infer D and trimming. The profile shows about 360,000 clones, 81% of them singletons. The CDR3 totals 16 residues. Germline loops: CDR1 SGHRS, CDR2 YFSETQ. The J segment lost 3 bases and the V segment lost 4 bases, leaving 7 bases of the junction unmatched. The sample comprised peripheral blood. This receptor was taken from a human donor with acute or convalescent COVID-19. The donor label of this sample is uncertain. The J gene is TRBJ2-1, the V gene TRBV5-1; 10 positions agree with TRBD2. CDR3 nucleotides: TGCGCCAGCAGCCCCCCGACTAGCGGGCTCTACAATGAGCAGTTCTTC. It translates to CASSPPTSGLYNEQFF.